This T cell receptor beta chain appears in the sequencing data of a study of shared clonotypes between healthy human individuals (dated by TCRdb to 2020 to 2022). Concerning the study at large: Two women and three men aged 18 to 49 years were included in the cohort. For each donor, CD4 naive and CD4 memory were each run on three plates, CD8 naive on two plates, and CD8 memory on one plate. To estimate repertoire size and how much clonotype sharing occurs between individuals, the study deeply sequenced the blood TCR repertoires of roughly 5 healthy adults. To increase sequencing depth and limit assay-specific biases, different laboratories used diverse techniques to prepare libraries and sequence TCR repertoires. Leukapheresis yielded between about 0.94 and 8.9 billion PBMCs per donor.

Study-wide findings and limitations: The genetic and exposure-history diversity represented was limited by the small number of donors. Higher generation probabilities were observed for clonotypes shared by all four sorted-subset donors than for non-shared clonotypes. Sampling was restricted to blood, and TCR repertoires in tissues likely differ from the TCR repertoires found in blood. Incomplete sequencing was indicated by rarefaction of sorted-subset datasets, despite the large sequencing depth. Roughly 5% of naive CD4, 3.5% of naive CD8, roughly 2.5% of memory CD4, and 0.4% of memory CD8 clonotypes were shared across a few donors. Larger estimated clonotype richness was generally found for naive subsets than for memory subsets. Pairwise subsampling led to the expectation that sequencing depth would affect the degree of clonotype sharing among donors.

The CDR3 runs 20 amino acids, cysteine and phenylalanine included. The kept DNA is CDR3 alone, 60 bases in frame from the first base. Reading the germline V gene gives CDR1 MDHEN and CDR2 SYDVKM. Relative to germline, V is missing 6 bases and J is missing 2 bases, with 19 bases of the junction outside any gene match. Donors were healthy HIV-negative adults with no recently reported acute infections or vaccinations. All donors were Caucasian adults living in Nashville, Tennessee, USA. CD4+ T cells were enriched by magnetic negative selection, after which naive cells were positively selected on CD45RA and the negative fraction was taken as the memory subset. Blood was obtained by leukapheresis, after which PBMCs were separated by Ficoll-Histopaque density gradient centrifugation and cryopreserved in liquid nitrogen vapor phase. Analytical flow cytometry was used to check the purity and quantity of each magnetically sorted T cell population. Each sorted fraction had its genomic DNA isolated and then quantified by UV absorbance on a Nanodrop 2000c.

With respect to this clone: The clone's antigen remains unknown. The sample holds no much larger clone one base away, and base qualities are not on file.

Using the deep immunoSEQ assay, multiplex PCR amplified TCR CDR3 regions from genomic DNA. Extracted genomic DNA from each cell subset was spread evenly across all wells of several immunoSEQ 96-well plates, with each plate serving as a replicate. Each replicate PCR for sorted subsets received roughly 0.2 ug genomic DNA, equal to roughly 29,000 T cell genomes. Purified libraries were quantified with a Qubit 3.0 fluorometer, sized on a Bioanalyzer 2100, and re-quantified with the KAPA Library Quantification kit. Each immunoSEQ 96-well plate was sequenced on its own single-read 150-cycle Illumina NextSeq 550 flow cell. Concerning the study's data processing: Because the immunoSEQ output held only junctional sequences and lacked quality scores, the filtering could not match the filtering applied to full-length reads. To assign V/J genes and CDR3, sequences were annotated using PyIR, a Python wrapper for IgBLAST v1.9, with IMGT germline references. Reads were removed for weak V/J assignments (E-value above 1e-6), missing CDR3, stop codons, out-of-frame junctions, or ambiguous translated residues. V3J clonotypes were defined as sequences sharing the same inferred V gene, J gene, and CDR3 amino acid sequence. To compute the percentage overlap between repertoires, the number of shared unique clonotypes was divided by the size of the smaller repertoire. Repertoire richness was assessed with RTK rarefaction, the Chao1 estimator, and Recon v2.1 estimates of unobserved clonotypes. OLGA was used to compute generation probabilities for all TCRbeta clonotypes that the gDNA method yielded from a few donors. The source is immuneACCESS, and TCRdb retained only in-frame sequences with V and J called. Part of the clones is not carried over; for the studies checked, unresolved V genes explain less than half of this, and the remainder is unexplained. V, J and clone size reflect that table, while D and trimming were determined from the DNA. For this sample there are 2 million to 2.5 million clones; under 95% appear just once. Of the sample, 0.37% is held by the ten largest clones.

Rearrangement joined TRBV28 to TRBJ1-3; TRBD1 fits 10 bases in the junction. This TCR was sampled from a man in his late teens or twenties in good health. Some clones in this sample may be carry-over from other donors' samples. Sequenced sample: naive CD4+ T cells from PBMCs. The cell subset or site label here, explained by the study, means: CD45RA+ positively selected. The CDR3 region reads CASRPVVGSGQGSTGNTIYF. The sequenced DNA: TGTGCCAGCAGGCCCGTCGTAGGTTCGGGACAGGGGAGTACTGGAAACACCATATATTTT.